Here is one T cell receptor (beta chain) with its context. The antigen is not known. The data were obtained in a study of blood T cells in healthy people across ages. The V segment lost 0 bases and the J segment 0 bases; nucleotides outside the gene matches: 6. From germline, CDR1 is SGHKS and CDR2 YYEKEE (reference sequence). This CDR3 region has 18 residues. Study-wide findings and caveats: Researchers report that TCR beta diversity correlated strongly with naive T cell percentage.

It was with a sample-barcoded 5' primer and a J-beta primer mix that a second PCR of roughly 6 to 12 cycles was run. A single record per CDR3 protein comes from TCRdb applying MiXCR to the 5' RACE reads. The table lists about 800,000 distinct CDR3 sequences, 20% to 30% of them singletons. This same sample was also part of a study on T cells of mothers and their children. That source adds: cDNA was synthesized from all extracted RNA at around 1.6 ug per reaction. Sample barcodes plus 2-4 random nucleotides came from the M1S primer. Slightly, though not significantly, more overlap was seen in related than in unrelated mother-child pairs.

Specimen: blood. The clonotype originates from a boy aged 5 to 17 in good health. The chain is built from TRBV5-5 and TRBJ2-2, with 9 bases identical to TRBD1. The CDR3 protein is CASSLDPGQGTNTGELFF. The CDR3 region has the DNA TGTGCCAGCAGCTTGGATCCGGGACAGGGTACGAACACCGGGGAGCTGTTTTTT.